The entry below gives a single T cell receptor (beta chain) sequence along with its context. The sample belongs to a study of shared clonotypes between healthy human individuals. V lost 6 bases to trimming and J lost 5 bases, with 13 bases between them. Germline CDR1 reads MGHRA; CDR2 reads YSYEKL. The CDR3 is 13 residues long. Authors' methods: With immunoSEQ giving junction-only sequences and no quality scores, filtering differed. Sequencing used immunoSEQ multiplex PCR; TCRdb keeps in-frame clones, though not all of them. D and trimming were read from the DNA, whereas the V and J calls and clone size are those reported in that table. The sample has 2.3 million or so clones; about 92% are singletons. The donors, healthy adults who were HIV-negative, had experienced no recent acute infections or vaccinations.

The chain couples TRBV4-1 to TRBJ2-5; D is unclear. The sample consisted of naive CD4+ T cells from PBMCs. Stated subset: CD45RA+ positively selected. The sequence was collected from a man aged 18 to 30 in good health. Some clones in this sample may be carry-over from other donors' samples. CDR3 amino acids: CASSPLVRETQYF. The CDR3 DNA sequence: TGCGCCAGCAGTCCGTTGGTGAGGGAGACCCAGTACTTC.